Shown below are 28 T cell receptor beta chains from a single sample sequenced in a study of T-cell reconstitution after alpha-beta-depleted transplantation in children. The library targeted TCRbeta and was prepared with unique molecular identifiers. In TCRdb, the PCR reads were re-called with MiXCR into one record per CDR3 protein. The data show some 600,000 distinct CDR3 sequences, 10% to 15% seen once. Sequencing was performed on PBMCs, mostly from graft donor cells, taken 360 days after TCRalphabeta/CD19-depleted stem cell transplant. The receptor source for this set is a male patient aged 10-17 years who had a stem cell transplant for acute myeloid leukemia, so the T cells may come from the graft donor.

The CDR3 loop reads CSATYTRSGLATDTQYF. CDR3 coding DNA: TGCAGTGCTACCTACACCCGCTCGGGACTAGCGACAGATACGCAGTATTTT. The rearrangement links TRBV20-1 to TRBJ2-3, with 10 bases lining up with TRBD2. The CDR3 has 17 residues. The V and J ends lost 4 bases and 3 bases, in that order; junction bases with no gene match: 13. CDR1 and CDR2 (germline): DFQATT, SNEGSKA (reference sequence).

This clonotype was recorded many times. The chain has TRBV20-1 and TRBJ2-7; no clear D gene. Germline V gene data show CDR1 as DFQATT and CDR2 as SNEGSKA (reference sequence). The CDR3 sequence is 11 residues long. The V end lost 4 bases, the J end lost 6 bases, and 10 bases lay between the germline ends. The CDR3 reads CSAIGWVEQYF. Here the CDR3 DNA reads TGCAGTGCTATCGGGTGGGTCGAGCAGTACTTC.

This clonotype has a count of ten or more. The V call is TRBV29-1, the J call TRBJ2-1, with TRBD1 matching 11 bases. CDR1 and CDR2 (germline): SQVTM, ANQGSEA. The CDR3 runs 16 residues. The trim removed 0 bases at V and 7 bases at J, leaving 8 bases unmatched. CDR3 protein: CSVEDGQGALGNEQFF. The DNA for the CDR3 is TGCAGCGTTGAAGACGGACAGGGGGCCCTGGGGAATGAGCAGTTCTTC.

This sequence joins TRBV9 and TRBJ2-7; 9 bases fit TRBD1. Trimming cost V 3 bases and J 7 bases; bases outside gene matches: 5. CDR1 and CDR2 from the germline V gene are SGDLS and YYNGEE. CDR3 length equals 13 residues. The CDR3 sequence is CASSAGTGPEQYF. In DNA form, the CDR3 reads TGTGCCAGCAGCGCGGGGACAGGGCCAGAGCAGTACTTC.

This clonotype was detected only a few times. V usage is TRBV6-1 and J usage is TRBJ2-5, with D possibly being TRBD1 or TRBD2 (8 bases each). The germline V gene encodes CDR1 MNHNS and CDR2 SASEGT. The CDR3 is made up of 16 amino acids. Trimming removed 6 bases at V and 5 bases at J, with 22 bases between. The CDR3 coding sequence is TGTGCCAGCAGCCCCGGGGGGGACAGGTCTTCGGAGACCCAGTACTTC. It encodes CASSPGGDRSSETQYF.

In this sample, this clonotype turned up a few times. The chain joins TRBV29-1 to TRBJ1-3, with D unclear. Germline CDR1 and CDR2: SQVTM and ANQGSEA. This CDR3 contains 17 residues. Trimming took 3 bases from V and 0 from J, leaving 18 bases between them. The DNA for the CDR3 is TGCAGCGTTGAGGCCCCTGGAGGGCACCTCTCTGGAAACACCATATATTTT. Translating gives CSVEAPGGHLSGNTIYF.

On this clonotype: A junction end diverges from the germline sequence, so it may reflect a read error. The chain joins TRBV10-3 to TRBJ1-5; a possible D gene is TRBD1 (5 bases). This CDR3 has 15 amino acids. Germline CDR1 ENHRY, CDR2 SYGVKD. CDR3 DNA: TGTGCCATCAGTGAGTCGGGACTTAGCAATCATCCCCAGCATTTT. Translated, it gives CAISESGLSNHPQHF.

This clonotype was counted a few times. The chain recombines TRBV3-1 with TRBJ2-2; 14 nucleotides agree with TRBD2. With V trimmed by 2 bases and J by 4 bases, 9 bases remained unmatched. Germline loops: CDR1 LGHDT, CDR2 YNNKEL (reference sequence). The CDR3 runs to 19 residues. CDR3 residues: CASSQRGLAGVSVTGELFF. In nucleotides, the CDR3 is TGTGCCAGCAGCCAAAGGGGACTAGCGGGAGTGTCAGTCACCGGGGAGCTGTTTTTT.

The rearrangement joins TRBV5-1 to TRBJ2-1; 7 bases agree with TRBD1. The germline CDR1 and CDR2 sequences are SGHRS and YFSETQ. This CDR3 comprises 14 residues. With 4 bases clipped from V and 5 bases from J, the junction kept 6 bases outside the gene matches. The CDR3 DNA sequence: TGCGCCAGCAGCGCAGGGACAGTTGACAATGAGCAGTTCTTC. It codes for CASSAGTVDNEQFF. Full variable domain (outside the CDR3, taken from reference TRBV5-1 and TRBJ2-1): KAGVTQTPRYLIKTRGQQVTLSCSPISGHRSVSWYQQTPGQGLQFLFEYFSETQRNKGNFPGRFSGRQFSNSRSEMNVSTLELGDSALYLCASSAGTVDNEQFFGPGTRLTVL.

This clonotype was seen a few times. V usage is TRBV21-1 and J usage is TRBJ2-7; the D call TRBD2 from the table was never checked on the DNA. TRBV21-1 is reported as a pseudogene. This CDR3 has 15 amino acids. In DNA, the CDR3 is TGTGCCAGCAGCACTCGACTAGAGTCTCTTTACGAGCAGTACTTC. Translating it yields CASSTRLESLYEQYF.

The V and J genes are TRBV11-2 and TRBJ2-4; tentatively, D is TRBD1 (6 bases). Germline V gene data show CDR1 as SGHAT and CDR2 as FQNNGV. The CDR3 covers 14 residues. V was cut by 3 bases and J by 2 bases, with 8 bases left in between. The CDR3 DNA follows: TGTGCCAGCAGCTTGCAGGGGTCCAAAAACATTCAGTACTTC. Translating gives CASSLQGSKNIQYF.

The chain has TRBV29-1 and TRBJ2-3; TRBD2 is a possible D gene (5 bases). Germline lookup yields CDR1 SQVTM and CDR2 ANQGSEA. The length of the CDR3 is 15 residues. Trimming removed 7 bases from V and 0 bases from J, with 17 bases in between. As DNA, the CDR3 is TGCAGCGCCAAATATATAGCGAGTAGCACAGATACGCAGTATTTT. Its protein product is CSAKYIASSTDTQYF.

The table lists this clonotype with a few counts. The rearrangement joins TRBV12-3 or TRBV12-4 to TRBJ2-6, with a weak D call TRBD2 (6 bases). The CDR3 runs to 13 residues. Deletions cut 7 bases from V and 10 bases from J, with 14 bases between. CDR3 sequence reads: CASTPGLQNVLTF. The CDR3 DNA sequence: TGTGCCAGCACCCCGGGACTTCAAAACGTCCTGACTTTC.

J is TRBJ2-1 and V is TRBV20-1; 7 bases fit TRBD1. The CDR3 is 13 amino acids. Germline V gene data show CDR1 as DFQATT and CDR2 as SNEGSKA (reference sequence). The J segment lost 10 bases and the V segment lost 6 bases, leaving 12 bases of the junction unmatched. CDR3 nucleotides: TGCAGTGCGAGGGACAGTGGGATTGGGGAGCAGTTCTTC. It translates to CSARDSGIGEQFF.

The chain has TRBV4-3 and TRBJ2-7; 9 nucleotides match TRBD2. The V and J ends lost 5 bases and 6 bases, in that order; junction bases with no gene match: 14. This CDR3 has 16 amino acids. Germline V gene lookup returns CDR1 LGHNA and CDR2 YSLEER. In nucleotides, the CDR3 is TGCGCCAGCAGCGAGAGACTAGCGGCTCTGTCCAGCGAGCAGTACTTC. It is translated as CASSERLAALSSEQYF.

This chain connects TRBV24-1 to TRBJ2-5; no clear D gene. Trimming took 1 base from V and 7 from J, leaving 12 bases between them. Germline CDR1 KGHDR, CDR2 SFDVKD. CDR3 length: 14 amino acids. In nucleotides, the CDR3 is TGTGCCACCAGTGATTTAGGGCAGCGAGGGACCCAGTACTTC. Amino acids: CATSDLGQRGTQYF.

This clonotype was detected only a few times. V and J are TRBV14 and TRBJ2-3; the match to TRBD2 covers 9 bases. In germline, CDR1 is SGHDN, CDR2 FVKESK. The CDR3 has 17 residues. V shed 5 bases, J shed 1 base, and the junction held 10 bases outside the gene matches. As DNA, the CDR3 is TGTGCCAGCAGCTCCCTATTTAGGACTAGCGGCACAGATACGCAGTATTTT. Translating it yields CASSSLFRTSGTDTQYF.

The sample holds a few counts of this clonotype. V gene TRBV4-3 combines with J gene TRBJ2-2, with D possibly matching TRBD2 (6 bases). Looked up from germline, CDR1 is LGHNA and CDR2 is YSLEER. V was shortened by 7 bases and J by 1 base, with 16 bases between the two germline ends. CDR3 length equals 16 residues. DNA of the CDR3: TGCGCCAGCACCCACCGTGGCGGGGTGAACACCGGGGAGCTGTTTTTT. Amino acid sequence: CASTHRGGVNTGELFF.

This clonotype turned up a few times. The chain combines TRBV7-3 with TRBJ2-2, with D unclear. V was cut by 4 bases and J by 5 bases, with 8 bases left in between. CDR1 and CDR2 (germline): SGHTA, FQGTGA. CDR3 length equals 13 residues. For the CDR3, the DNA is TGTGCCAGCAGCTCCTCCCTGACCGGGGAGCTGTTTTTT. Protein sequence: CASSSSLTGELFF.

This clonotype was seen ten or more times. The CDR3 is CSASLAGVTADTQYF. DNA for the CDR3: TGCAGTGCTAGTTTAGCGGGAGTTACGGCAGATACGCAGTATTTT. The J gene is TRBJ2-3, the V gene TRBV20-1; 9 bases match TRBD2. CDR3 size: 15 residues. V lost 3 bases, J lost 4 bases, and 8 bases stayed unmatched. Per germline, CDR1 DFQATT and CDR2 SNEGSKA (reference sequence).

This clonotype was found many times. The DNA of the CDR3 is TGTGCCAGCAGAAGTGTTGAGGGTTATGGCTACACCTTC. Amino acids: CASRSVEGYGYTF. The J gene is TRBJ1-2, the V gene TRBV28; no clear D. Germline lookup yields CDR1 MDHEN and CDR2 SYDVKM. CDR3 length: 13 residues. Trimming left V 6 bases short and J 5 bases short, with 13 bases between.

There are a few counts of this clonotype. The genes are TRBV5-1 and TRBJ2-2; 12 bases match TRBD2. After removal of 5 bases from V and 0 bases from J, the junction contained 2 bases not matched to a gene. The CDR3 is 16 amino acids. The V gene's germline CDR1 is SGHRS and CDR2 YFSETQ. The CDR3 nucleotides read TGCGCCAGCAGAACTAGCGGGAGGACGAACACCGGGGAGCTGTTTTTT. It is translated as CASRTSGRTNTGELFF.

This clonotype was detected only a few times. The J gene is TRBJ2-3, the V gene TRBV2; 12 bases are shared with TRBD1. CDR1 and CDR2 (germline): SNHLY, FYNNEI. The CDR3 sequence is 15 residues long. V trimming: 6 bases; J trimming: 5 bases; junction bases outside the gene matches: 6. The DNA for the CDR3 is TGTGCCAGCAGCCGGGGACAGGGGGCCGTAGATACGCAGTATTTT. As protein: CASSRGQGAVDTQYF.

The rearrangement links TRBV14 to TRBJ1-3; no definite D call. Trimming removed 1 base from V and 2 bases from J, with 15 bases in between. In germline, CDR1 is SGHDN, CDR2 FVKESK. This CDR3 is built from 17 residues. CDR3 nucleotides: TGTGCCAGCAGCCAAGTGCCGGGCCCGGCTCCTGGAAACACCATATATTTT. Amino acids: CASSQVPGPAPGNTIYF.

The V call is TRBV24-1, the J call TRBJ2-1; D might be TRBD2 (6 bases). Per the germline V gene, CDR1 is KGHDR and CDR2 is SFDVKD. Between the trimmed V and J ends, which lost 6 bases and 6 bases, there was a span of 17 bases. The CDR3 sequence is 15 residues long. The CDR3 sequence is CATSPRREPRNEQFF. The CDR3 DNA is TGTGCCACCAGTCCAAGGCGGGAACCTCGCAATGAGCAGTTCTTC.

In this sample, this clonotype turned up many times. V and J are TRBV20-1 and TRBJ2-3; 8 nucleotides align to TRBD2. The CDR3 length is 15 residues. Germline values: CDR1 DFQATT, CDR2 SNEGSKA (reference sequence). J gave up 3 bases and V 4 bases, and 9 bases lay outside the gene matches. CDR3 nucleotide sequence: TGCAGTGCTACGTCGCCGGGACTAGTGACAGATACGCAGTATTTT. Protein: CSATSPGLVTDTQYF.

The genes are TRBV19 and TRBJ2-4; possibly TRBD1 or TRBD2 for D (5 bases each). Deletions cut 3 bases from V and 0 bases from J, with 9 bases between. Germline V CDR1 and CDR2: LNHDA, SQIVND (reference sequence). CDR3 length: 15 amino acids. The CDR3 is CASSIWGIAKNIQYF. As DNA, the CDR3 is TGTGCCAGTAGTATCTGGGGGATAGCCAAAAACATTCAGTACTTC. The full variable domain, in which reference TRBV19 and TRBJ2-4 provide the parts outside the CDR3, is DGGITQSPKYLFRKEGQNVTLSCEQNLNHDAMYWYRQDPGQGLRLIYYSQIVNDFQKGDIAEGYSVSREKKESFPLTVTSAQKNPTAFYLCASSIWGIAKNIQYFGAGTRLSVL.

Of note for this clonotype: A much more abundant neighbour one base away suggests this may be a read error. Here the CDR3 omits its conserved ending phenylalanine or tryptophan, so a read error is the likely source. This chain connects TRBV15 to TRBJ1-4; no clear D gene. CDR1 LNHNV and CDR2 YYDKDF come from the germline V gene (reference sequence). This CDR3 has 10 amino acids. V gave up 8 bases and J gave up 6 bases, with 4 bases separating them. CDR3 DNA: TGTGCCACCCCGGATGAAAAACTGTTTATT. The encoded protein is CATPDEKLFI.